This is a list of T cell receptor beta chains from one sample in a study of T cell repertoires in cytomegalovirus infection. MiXCR, run by TCRdb on the reads, gives a single entry per CDR3 protein. Here the sample spans approximately 1,000,000 distinct CDR3 sequences, roughly 30% being singletons. No antigen is known for these receptors. Specimen: cultured CD8+ T cells from PBMCs, collected from culture after CMV antigen stimulation. The receptors were gathered from a human donor in good health (CMV status not recorded). Some clones in this sample may be carry-over from other donors' samples. The CDR3 runs from the conserved cysteine through the conserved F or W. Each record gives: CDR3 protein, CDR3 DNA, V gene, J gene, D gene, clone size. A D gene is named only where the DNA matches it firmly. The size of a clone is reported for some rows only, either as once, few or many, or as a class for expanded clones.

CSAPHDRGPSPLMNTEAFF	TGCAGTGCTCCCCACGACAGGGGGCCCTCCCCTCTTATGAACACTGAAGCTTTCTTT	TRBV20-1	TRBJ1-1	TRBD1	-
CASGQGGSYEQYF	TGTGCCAGCGGGCAGGGGGGCTCCTACGAGCAGTACTTC	TRBV6-5	TRBJ2-7	-	-
CASSLGQGGEAFF	TGTGCCAGCAGCTTAGGACAGGGAGGTGAAGCTTTCTTT	TRBV7-9	TRBJ1-1	TRBD1	many
CASSSTAYQPQHF	TGTGCCAGCAGCTCCACGGCCTATCAGCCCCAGCATTTT	TRBV6-5	TRBJ1-5	-	few
CASSPQQGLNEKLFF	TGTGCCAGCAGTCCGCAACAGGGTCTAAATGAAAAACTGTTTTTT	TRBV27	TRBJ1-4	-	-
CASSPWRYNEQFF	TGTGCCAGCAGCCCGTGGAGGTACAATGAGCAGTTCTTC	TRBV28	TRBJ2-1	-	many
CASWGGKPLLYGYTF	TGTGCCAGCTGGGGCGGAAAACCGCTACTCTATGGCTACACCTTC	TRBV6-1	TRBJ1-2	-	few
CASSPRGQGLMNTEAFF	TGTGCCAGCAGCCCAAGGGGGCAGGGACTAATGAACACTGAAGCTTTCTTT	TRBV7-9	TRBJ1-1	TRBD1	few
CSASDLKTGEVSNQPQHF	TGCAGTGCTAGCGATCTTAAAACAGGGGAAGTTAGCAATCAGCCCCAGCATTTT	TRBV20-1	TRBJ1-5	TRBD1	few
CASGWGAPYEQYF	TGTGCCAGCGGTTGGGGGGCGCCCTACGAGCAGTACTTC	TRBV27	TRBJ2-7	-	-
CASSQAGWTDTQYF	TGCGCCAGCAGCCAAGCGGGGTGGACAGATACGCAGTATTTT	TRBV4-1	TRBJ2-3	-	few
CASSPAPQGTEAFF	TGCGCCAGCAGCCCAGCACCCCAGGGGACTGAAGCTTTCTTT	TRBV4-1	TRBJ1-1	-	few
CASRPDGDEQYF	TGTGCCAGCAGACCGGACGGGGACGAGCAGTACTTC	TRBV7-9	TRBJ2-7	-	-
CASRGPVWTSGEAHTQYF	TGTGCCAGCAGGGGCCCTGTCTGGACTAGCGGGGAGGCCCATACGCAGTATTTT	TRBV27	TRBJ2-3	TRBD2	few
CGGAGGLSYNSPLHF	TGCGGGGGGGCGGGGGGTCTATCCTATAATTCACCCCTCCACTTT	TRBV20-1	TRBJ1-6	-	-
CASSSETGGVWQETQYF	TGTGCCAGCAGTTCAGAGACAGGGGGGGTTTGGCAAGAGACCCAGTACTTC	TRBV28	TRBJ2-5	TRBD1	-
CSVEDRGYYGYTF	TGCAGCGTAGAGGACAGGGGCTACTATGGCTACACCTTC	TRBV29-1	TRBJ1-2	TRBD1	-
CASSPSHNEQFF	TGTGCCAGCAGCCCCTCCCACAATGAGCAGTTCTTC	TRBV12-3/TRBV12-4	TRBJ2-1	-	-
CASRDLAGGDQETQYF	TGTGCCAGCAGGGACCTAGCGGGGGGCGACCAAGAGACCCAGTACTTC	TRBV2	TRBJ2-5	TRBD2	few
CASSHSQGHYGYTF	TGTGCCAGCAGCCATTCACAGGGGCACTATGGCTACACCTTC	TRBV7-9	TRBJ1-2	TRBD1	few
CASSPTSGAYNEQFF	TGTGCCAGCAGCCCGACTAGCGGAGCCTACAATGAGCAGTTCTTC	TRBV7-2	TRBJ2-1	TRBD2	many
CASSLVQDRGGSYNSPLHF	TGTGCCAGCAGCTTAGTCCAGGACAGGGGCGGCTCCTATAATTCACCCCTCCACTTT	TRBV7-9	TRBJ1-6	TRBD1	-
CASSPGQGGSYEQYF	TGTGCCAGCAGCCCCGGGCAGGGGGGGTCCTACGAGCAGTACTTC	TRBV19	TRBJ2-7	-	many
CASSFQALGDADTQYF	TGTGCCAGCAGTTTTCAGGCCCTTGGGGACGCAGATACGCAGTATTTT	TRBV27	TRBJ2-3	-	-
CASSSGPANPEASYEQYF	TGTGCCAGCTCATCGGGTCCCGCGAACCCTGAAGCCTCCTACGAGCAGTACTTC	TRBV18	TRBJ2-7	-	few
CASSSLWDYTF	TGTGCCAGCAGTTCGCTATGGGACTACACCTTC	TRBV6-2/TRBV6-3	TRBJ1-2	-	-
CASSPEGGDFQETQYF	TGTGCCAGCAGTCCGGAGGGGGGGGACTTCCAAGAGACCCAGTACTTC	TRBV3-1	TRBJ2-5	-	-
CASSSDRDSLQPQHF	TGTGCCAGCAGCTCAGACCGGGACAGCCTTCAGCCCCAGCATTTT	TRBV7-6	TRBJ1-5	TRBD1	-
CASLEGFISPLHF	TGTGCCTCCCTTGAAGGTTTTATTTCACCCCTCCACTTT	TRBV30	TRBJ1-6	-	-
CALRELLNTGELFF	TGTGCCTTACGGGAACTTCTCAACACCGGGGAGCTGTTTTTT	TRBV10-3	TRBJ2-2	-	few
CASRQGLAGTGELFF	TGTGCCAGCAGACAGGGACTAGCGGGGACCGGGGAGCTGTTTTTT	TRBV27	TRBJ2-2	TRBD2	-
CSAHRGIGNQPQHF	TGCAGTGCTCACAGGGGGATAGGCAATCAGCCCCAGCATTTT	TRBV20-1	TRBJ1-5	TRBD1	-
CSASLAGTGSYNEQFF	TGCAGTGCTAGTCTAGCCGGGACGGGGTCCTACAATGAGCAGTTCTTC	TRBV20-1	TRBJ2-1	-	-
CASSQEERGSQPQHF	TGTGCCAGCAGCCAAGAAGAAAGGGGATCTCAGCCCCAGCATTTT	TRBV4-2	TRBJ1-5	-	-
CASTQQVWETQYF	TGTGCCAGCACCCAACAGGTTTGGGAGACCCAGTACTTC	TRBV6-2/TRBV6-3	TRBJ2-5	-	-
CASSSGWQPQHF	TGTGCCAGCAGTTCCGGGTGGCAGCCCCAGCATTTT	TRBV27	TRBJ1-5	-	few
CASSPRQGANGYTF	TGCGCCAGCAGCCCCAGACAGGGGGCGAATGGCTACACCTTC	TRBV4-1	TRBJ1-2	TRBD1	-
CASSLEIQGQEVWAYGYTF	TGTGCCAGCAGCTTAGAGATCCAGGGTCAGGAGGTTTGGGCCTATGGCTACACCTTC	TRBV11-2	TRBJ1-2	-	many
CASSPSTETQYF	TGTGCCAGCTCACCCTCGACGGAGACCCAGTACTTC	TRBV7-2	TRBJ2-5	-	few
CASSLSGFGSYEQYF	TGTGCCAGCAGTTTATCCGGGTTCGGGTCCTACGAGCAGTACTTC	TRBV27	TRBJ2-7	-	few
CASSYRTERGGDGTDTQYF	TGTGCCAGCAGTTACAGGACAGAGAGGGGGGGCGACGGCACAGATACGCAGTATTTT	TRBV6-8	TRBJ2-3	-	-
CASSPGPTYNEQFF	TGTGCCAGCAGTCCCGGACCGACTTACAATGAGCAGTTCTTC	TRBV7-8	TRBJ2-1	-	many
CSVLTNYGYTF	TGCAGCGTTCTAACTAACTATGGCTACACCTTC	TRBV29-1	TRBJ1-2	-	-
CASHRVRIEQFF	TGTGCCAGCCACAGGGTCCGAATTGAGCAGTTCTTC	TRBV6-1	TRBJ2-1	-	-
CASSIGQPNTEAFF	TGTGCCAGTAGTATTGGACAGCCGAACACTGAAGCTTTCTTT	TRBV19	TRBJ1-1	-	-
CASSQSPSLLAGITDTQYF	TGCGCCAGCAGCCAAAGCCCATCACTACTAGCGGGGATCACAGATACGCAGTATTTT	TRBV5-1	TRBJ2-3	TRBD2	-
CASSLARHSLAEAFF	TGTGCCAGCAGTCTTGCGCGACATTCATTAGCTGAAGCTTTCTTT	TRBV5-4	TRBJ1-1	-	-
CASIDYRSETQYF	TGTGCCAGCATCGACTATAGGTCAGAGACCCAGTACTTC	TRBV27	TRBJ2-5	-	few
CASSRRVGSSNQPQHF	TGTGCCAGCAGCCGTAGAGTTGGTTCTAGCAATCAGCCCCAGCATTTT	TRBV5-6	TRBJ1-5	-	-